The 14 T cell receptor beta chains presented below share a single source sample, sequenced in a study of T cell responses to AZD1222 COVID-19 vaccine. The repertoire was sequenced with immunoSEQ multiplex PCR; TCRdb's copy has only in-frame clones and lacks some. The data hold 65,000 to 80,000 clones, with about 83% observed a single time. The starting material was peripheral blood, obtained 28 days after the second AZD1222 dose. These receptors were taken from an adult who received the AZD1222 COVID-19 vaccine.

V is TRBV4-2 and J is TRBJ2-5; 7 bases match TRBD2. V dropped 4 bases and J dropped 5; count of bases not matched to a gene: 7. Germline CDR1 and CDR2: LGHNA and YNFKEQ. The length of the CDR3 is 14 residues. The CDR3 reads CASSLKRETETQYF. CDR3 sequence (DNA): TGTGCCAGCAGCCTGAAGCGGGAAACGGAGACCCAGTACTTC.

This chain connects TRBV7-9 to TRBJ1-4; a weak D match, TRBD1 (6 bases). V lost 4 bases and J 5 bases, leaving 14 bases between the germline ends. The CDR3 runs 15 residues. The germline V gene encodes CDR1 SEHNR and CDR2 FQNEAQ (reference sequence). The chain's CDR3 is CASSSTGTSNEKLFF. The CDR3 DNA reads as TGTGCCAGCAGCTCTACAGGGACCTCAAATGAAAAACTGTTTTTT.

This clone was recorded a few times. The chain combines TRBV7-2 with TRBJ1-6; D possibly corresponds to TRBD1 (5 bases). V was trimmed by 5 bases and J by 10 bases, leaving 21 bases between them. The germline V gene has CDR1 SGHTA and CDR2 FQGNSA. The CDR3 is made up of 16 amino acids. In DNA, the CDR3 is TGTGCCAGCAGCCTGACTCGGGACCCCCGGGGGTCACCCCTCCACTTT. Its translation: CASSLTRDPRGSPLHF.

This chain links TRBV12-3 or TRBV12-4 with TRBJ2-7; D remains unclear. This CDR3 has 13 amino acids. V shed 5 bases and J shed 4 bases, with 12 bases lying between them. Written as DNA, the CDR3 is TGTGCCAGCAGTCTTCGAGTTGGGTACGAGCAGTACTTC. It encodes CASSLRVGYEQYF.

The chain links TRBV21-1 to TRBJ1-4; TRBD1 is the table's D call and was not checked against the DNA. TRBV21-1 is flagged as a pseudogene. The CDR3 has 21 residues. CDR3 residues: CASSTHTSDRVRLFGNEKLFF. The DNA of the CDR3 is TGTGCCAGCAGCACCCACACTTCAGACAGGGTAAGGCTGTTCGGTAATGAAAAATTGTTTTTT.

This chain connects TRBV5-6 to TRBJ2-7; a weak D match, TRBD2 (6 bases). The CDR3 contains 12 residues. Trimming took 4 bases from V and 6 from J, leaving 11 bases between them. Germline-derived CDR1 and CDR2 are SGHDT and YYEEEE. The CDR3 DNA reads TGTGCCAGCAGCCGGCCCGGGGGCGAGCAGTACTTC. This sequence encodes CASSRPGGEQYF.

CDR3 nucleotide sequence: TGTGCCAGCAGTGGTACGCGTCCTAACTATGGCTACACCTTC. This codes for CASSGTRPNYGYTF. The chain joins TRBV25-1 to TRBJ1-2, with D uncertain. Trimming stripped 4 bases from V and 0 bases from J, with 9 bases between. The germline V gene encodes CDR1 MGHDK and CDR2 SYGVNS. The CDR3 sequence is 14 residues long.

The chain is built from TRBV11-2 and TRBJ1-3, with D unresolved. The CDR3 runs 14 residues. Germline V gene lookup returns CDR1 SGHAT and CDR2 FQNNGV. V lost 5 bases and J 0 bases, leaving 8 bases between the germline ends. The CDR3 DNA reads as TGTGCCAGCAGCCTTCAGAGCTCTGGAAACACCATATATTTT. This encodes CASSLQSSGNTIYF. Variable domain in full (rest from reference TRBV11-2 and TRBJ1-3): EAGVAQSPRYKIIEKRQSVAFWCNPISGHATLYWYQQILGQGPKLLIQFQNNGVVDDSQLPKDRFSAERLKGVDSTLKIQPAKLEDSAVYLCASSLQSSGNTIYFGEGSWLTVV.

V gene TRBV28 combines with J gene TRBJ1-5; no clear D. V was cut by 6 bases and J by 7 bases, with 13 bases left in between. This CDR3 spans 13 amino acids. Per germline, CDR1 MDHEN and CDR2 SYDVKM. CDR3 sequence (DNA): TGTGCCAGCAGAATCGGGTTCGGACAGCCCCAGCATTTT. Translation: CASRIGFGQPQHF.

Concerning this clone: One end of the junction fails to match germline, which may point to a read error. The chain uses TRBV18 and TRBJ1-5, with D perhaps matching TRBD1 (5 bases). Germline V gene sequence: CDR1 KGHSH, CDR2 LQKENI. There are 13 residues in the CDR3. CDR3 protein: CASSPSRDHPQHF. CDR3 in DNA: TGTGCCAGCTCACCTTCCAGGGATCATCCCCAGCATTTT.

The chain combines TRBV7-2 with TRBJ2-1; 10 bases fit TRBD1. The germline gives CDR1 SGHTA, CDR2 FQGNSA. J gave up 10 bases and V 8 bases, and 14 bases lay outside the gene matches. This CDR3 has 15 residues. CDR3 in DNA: TGTGCCAGCGTCCCCGGGACAGGGGTACTGGGAGAGCAGTTCTTC. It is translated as CASVPGTGVLGEQFF.

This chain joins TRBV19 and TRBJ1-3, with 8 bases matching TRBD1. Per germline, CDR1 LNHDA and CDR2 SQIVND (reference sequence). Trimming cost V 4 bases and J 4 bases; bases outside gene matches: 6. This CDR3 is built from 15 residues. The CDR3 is CASSTGQGRGNTIYF. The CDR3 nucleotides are TGTGCCAGTAGTACCGGACAGGGCCGCGGAAACACCATATATTTT.

The CDR3 DNA is TGTGCCAGTAGTATAGGTGTCGGTGTCTCTGGAAACACCATATATTTT. This codes for CASSIGVGVSGNTIYF. This chain links TRBV19 with TRBJ1-3; no definite D call. Germline V CDR1 and CDR2: LNHDA, SQIVND (reference sequence). V lost 1 base and J lost 0, with 10 bases in between. The CDR3 is 16 amino acids.

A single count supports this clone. CDR3 nucleotides: TGTGCCAGCAGTGGGAGACAGGGGAAGGGGGCCTATAGCAATCAGCCCCAGCATTTT. It translates to CASSGRQGKGAYSNQPQHF. The chain joins TRBV27 to TRBJ1-5, with 8 positions matching TRBD1. Trimming took 5 bases from V and 0 from J; bases not matched to a gene: 15. Germline V lookup: CDR1 MNHEY, CDR2 SMNVEV (reference sequence). The CDR3 loop spans 19 amino acids.